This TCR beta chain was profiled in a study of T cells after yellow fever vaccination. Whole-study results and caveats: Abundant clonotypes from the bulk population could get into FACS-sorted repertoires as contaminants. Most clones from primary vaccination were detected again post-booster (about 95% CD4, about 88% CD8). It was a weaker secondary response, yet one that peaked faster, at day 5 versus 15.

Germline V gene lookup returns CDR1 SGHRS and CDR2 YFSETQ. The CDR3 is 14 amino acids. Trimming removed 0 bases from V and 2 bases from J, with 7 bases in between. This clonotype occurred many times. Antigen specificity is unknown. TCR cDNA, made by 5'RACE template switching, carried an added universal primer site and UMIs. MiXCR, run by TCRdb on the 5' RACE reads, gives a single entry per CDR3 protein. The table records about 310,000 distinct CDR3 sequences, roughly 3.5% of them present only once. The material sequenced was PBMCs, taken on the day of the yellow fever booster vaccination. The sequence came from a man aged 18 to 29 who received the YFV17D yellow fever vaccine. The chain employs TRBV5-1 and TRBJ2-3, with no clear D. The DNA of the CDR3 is TGCGCCAGCAGCTTGGCCTTAGACACAGATACGCAGTATTTT. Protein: CASSLALDTDTQYF.